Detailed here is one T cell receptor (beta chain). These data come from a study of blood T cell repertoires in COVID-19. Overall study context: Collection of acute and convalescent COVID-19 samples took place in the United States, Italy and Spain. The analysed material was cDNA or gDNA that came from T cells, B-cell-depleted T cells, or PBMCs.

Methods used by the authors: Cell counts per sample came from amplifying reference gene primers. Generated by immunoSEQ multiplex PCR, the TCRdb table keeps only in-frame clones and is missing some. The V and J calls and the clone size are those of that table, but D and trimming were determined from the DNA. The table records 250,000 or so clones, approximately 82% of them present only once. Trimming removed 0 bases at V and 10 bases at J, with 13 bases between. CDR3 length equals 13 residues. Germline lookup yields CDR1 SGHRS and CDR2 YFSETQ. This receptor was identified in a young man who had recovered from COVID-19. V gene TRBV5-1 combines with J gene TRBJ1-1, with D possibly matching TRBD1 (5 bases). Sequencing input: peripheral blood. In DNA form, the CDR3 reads TGCGCCAGCAGCTTGGATGCAGAAGGGGCAGCTTTCTTT. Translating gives CASSLDAEGAAFF.